The next 24 T cell receptor beta chains were all read from a single sample in a study of PD-1 blockade in classical Hodgkin lymphoma. Only in-frame clones appear in the TCRdb table, and some are missing; sequencing was by immunoSEQ multiplex PCR. The sample records roughly 50,000 clones, 81% being singletons. Brentuximab vedotin exposure varied among the patients, all of whom had relapsed after autologous stem cell transplantation. Sequenced material: peripheral blood mononuclear cells (PBMCs), taken at baseline. These receptors were taken from a human donor with classical Hodgkin lymphoma.

The J gene is TRBJ1-3, the V gene TRBV9; D gene ambiguous. The CDR3 consists of 13 residues. Trimming took 4 bases from V and 0 from J, leaving 5 bases between them. Germline-derived CDR1 and CDR2 are SGDLS and YYNGEE. The CDR3 coding sequence is TGTGCCAGCAGCACCTCCTCTGGAAACACCATATATTTT. Translation gives CASSTSSGNTIYF.

V usage is TRBV6-5 and J usage is TRBJ1-5; D uncertain. The CDR3 covers 15 residues. Germline values: CDR1 MNHEY, CDR2 SVGAGI. Between the trimmed V and J ends, which lost 6 bases and 6 bases, there was a span of 18 bases. CDR3 residues: CASSRSRGHSQPQHF. CDR3 bases: TGTGCCAGCAGCCGCTCACGAGGGCACAGTCAGCCCCAGCATTTT.

This clone was detected once. This chain connects TRBV11-2 to TRBJ2-5; 9 bases are shared with TRBD1. In germline, CDR1 is SGHAT, CDR2 FQNNGV. Trimming cost V 7 bases and J 4 bases; bases outside gene matches: 7. CDR3 size: 14 residues. CDR3 in DNA: TGTGCCAGCAACCACAGGGGGCATGTAGAGACCCAGTACTTC. Its protein is CASNHRGHVETQYF.

The J gene is TRBJ1-1, the V gene TRBV6-1; unclear D gene. CDR3 size: 13 residues. V was clipped by 8 bases and J by 0 bases, with 10 bases between them. Looked up from germline, CDR1 is MNHNS and CDR2 is SASEGT. CDR3 in amino acids: CASLDTLNTEAFF. The CDR3 DNA is TGTGCCAGCCTAGATACCTTGAACACTGAAGCTTTCTTT.

The V and J genes are TRBV12-5 and TRBJ2-1; D is tentatively TRBD1 or TRBD2 (5 bases each). The CDR3 has 13 residues. The germline CDR1 and CDR2 sequences are LGHNT and FRNRAP. Trimming took off 8 bases at V and 9 bases at J, with 17 bases between the two ends. CDR3 residues: CASRERGIREQFF. CDR3 nucleotides: TGTGCTAGTCGGGAAAGGGGCATCCGTGAGCAGTTCTTC.

J is TRBJ2-7 and V is TRBV7-3, with TRBD2 matching 11 bases. V lost 5 bases and J lost 6; bases outside the gene matches: 12. Germline assignment: CDR1 SGHTA and CDR2 FQGTGA. CDR3 length equals 16 residues. CDR3 in amino acids: CASSLQPGLAGGEQYF. Written as DNA, the CDR3 is TGTGCCAGCAGCCTCCAACCTGGGCTAGCGGGAGGCGAGCAGTACTTC.

The CDR3 bases are TGCGCCAGCAGCTGGACAGGGATTAATGAAAAACTGTTTTTT. This gives the protein CASSWTGINEKLFF. The rearrangement uses TRBV5-1 and TRBJ1-4; TRBD1 matches 8 bases. The V and J ends lost 3 bases and 4 bases, in that order; junction bases with no gene match: 2. The CDR3 sequence is 14 residues long. Germline V gene data show CDR1 as SGHRS and CDR2 as YFSETQ.

The V and J genes are TRBV27 and TRBJ2-7; unclear D gene. The germline V gene has CDR1 MNHEY and CDR2 SMNVEV (reference sequence). The CDR3 spans 14 residues. V was pared by 2 bases and J by 6 bases, with 14 bases between. The CDR3 DNA follows: TGTGCCAGCAGTTTAAGGGTCCATCAGTCCGAGCAGTACTTC. Its protein is CASSLRVHQSEQYF.

The V call is TRBV7-2, the J call TRBJ2-1, with 9 bases identical to TRBD2. Germline CDR1 SGHTA, CDR2 FQGNSA. The CDR3 is 15 amino acids. Trimming took 2 bases from V and 8 from J; bases not matched to a gene: 7. CDR3 coding DNA: TGTGCCAGCAGCTTATCTAGCGGGGTGACGGATGAGCAGTTCTTC. Its protein is CASSLSSGVTDEQFF.

V usage is TRBV4-1 and J usage is TRBJ2-7, with a weak D call TRBD2 (6 bases). Germline CDR1 reads MGHRA; CDR2 reads YSYEKL. V lost 0 bases and J lost 0, with 9 bases in between. CDR3 size: 15 residues. The CDR3 DNA follows: TGCGCCAGCAGCCAAGAGGAGGGGAGCTCCTACGAGCAGTACTTC. Encoded protein: CASSQEEGSSYEQYF.

The chain employs TRBV14 and TRBJ2-1; 10 bases are a match to TRBD2. From germline, CDR1 is SGHDN and CDR2 FVKESK. The CDR3 totals 18 residues. The J segment lost 3 bases and the V segment lost 6 bases, leaving 14 bases of the junction unmatched. In nucleotides, the CDR3 is TGTGCCAGCAGTCACGAATACCGGGGACTAGCGTTCTACAATGAGCAGTTCTTC. Amino acid sequence: CASSHEYRGLAFYNEQFF.

The chain recombines TRBV6-6 with TRBJ2-5; 7 positions agree with TRBD2. The CDR3 sequence is 16 residues long. The trim removed 6 bases at V and 1 base at J, leaving 11 bases unmatched. The germline gives CDR1 MNHNY, CDR2 SVGAGI (reference sequence). This chain's CDR3 is CASSLTAGATQETQYF. CDR3 DNA: TGTGCCAGCAGCCTAACGGCGGGAGCGACCCAAGAGACCCAGTACTTC.

This rearrangement joins TRBV7-2 to TRBJ2-3; D may be TRBD2 (5 bases). Germline assignment: CDR1 SGHTA and CDR2 FQGNSA. This CDR3 region has 15 residues. V gave up 4 bases and J gave up 0 bases, with 11 bases separating them. The CDR3 DNA sequence: TGTGCCAGCAGCTCAGGAGGCTCTAGCACAGATACGCAGTATTTT. Protein: CASSSGGSSTDTQYF.

This chain joins TRBV18 and TRBJ2-2; perhaps TRBD2 as D (6 bases). The CDR3 sequence is 17 residues long. Per the germline V gene, CDR1 is KGHSH and CDR2 is LQKENI. The V gene lost 3 bases and the J gene lost 4 bases, with 18 bases spanning the gap. The CDR3 DNA follows: TGTGCCAGCTCACCCGGGACGGCGAGGCGGGGCACCGGGGAGCTGTTTTTT. It is translated as CASSPGTARRGTGELFF.

The rearrangement uses TRBV7-2 and TRBJ1-3; D remains unclear. Germline CDR1 is SGHTA and CDR2 is FQGNSA. The CDR3 extends over 15 amino acids. V gave up 5 bases and J gave up 0 bases, with 11 bases separating them. The CDR3 sequence: CASSPYSSSGNTIYF. In nucleotides, the CDR3 is TGTGCCAGCAGCCCCTACTCGAGCTCTGGAAACACCATATATTTT.

The rearrangement uses TRBV4-1 and TRBJ2-3; D remains ambiguous. V was pared by 6 bases and J by 2 bases, with 6 bases between. This CDR3 spans 12 amino acids. Germline V CDR1 and CDR2: MGHRA, YSYEKL. CDR3 loop: CASSWVTDTQYF. CDR3 coding DNA: TGCGCCAGCAGTTGGGTCACAGATACGCAGTATTTT.

This chain joins TRBV4-3 and TRBJ2-1, with D possibly matching TRBD2 (6 bases). The V end was cut by 0 bases, the J end by 4 bases, with 10 bases between. From germline, CDR1 is LGHNA and CDR2 YSLEER. The CDR3 has 15 amino acids. The CDR3 spells CASSQERDVYNEQFF. CDR3 in DNA: TGCGCCAGCAGCCAAGAGCGGGACGTGTACAATGAGCAGTTCTTC.

J is TRBJ2-3 and V is TRBV30, with TRBD2 matching over 8 bases. The CDR3 runs 15 residues. Trimming removed 1 base from V and 4 bases from J; junction bases left unmatched: 7. CDR1 is GTSNPN and CDR2 is SVGIG in the germline V gene (reference sequence). CDR3 amino acids: CAWSDGSGSADTQYF. The DNA for the CDR3 is TGTGCCTGGAGTGACGGGAGCGGGAGCGCAGATACGCAGTATTTT.

The chain carries TRBV18 and TRBJ2-5; D is unresolved. This CDR3 spans 13 amino acids. Germline values: CDR1 KGHSH, CDR2 LQKENI. The V end lost 5 bases, the J end lost 0 bases, and 7 bases lay between the germline ends. CDR3 nucleotide sequence: TGTGCCAGCTCATGGGTGTACCAAGAGACCCAGTACTTC. It yields the protein CASSWVYQETQYF. The entire variable domain, with the rest obtained from reference TRBV18 and TRBJ2-5, is as follows: NAGVMQNPRHLVRRRGQEARLRCSPMKGHSHVYWYRQLPEEGLKFMVYLQKENIIDESGMPKERFSAEFPKEGPSILRIQQVVRGDSAAYFCASSWVYQETQYFGPGTRLLVL.

The chain links TRBV19 to TRBJ2-7, with 13 bases identical to TRBD2. Germline V gene data show CDR1 as LNHDA and CDR2 as SQIVND (reference sequence). V trimming: 4 bases; J trimming: 4 bases; junction bases outside the gene matches: 22. The CDR3 spans 21 residues. CDR3 nucleotides: TGTGCCAGTAGTAATTTGGGAGTACCGGGACTAGCGGGAAAGGGGTGGTACGAGCAGTACTTC. Its translation is CASSNLGVPGLAGKGWYEQYF.

The genes are TRBV4-3 and TRBJ1-4; D unclear. CDR3 length equals 15 residues. Germline CDR1 reads LGHNA; CDR2 reads YSLEER. Trimming took off 4 bases at V and 0 bases at J, with 9 bases between the two ends. The CDR3 region has the DNA TGCGCCAGCAGCCGACTCCATACAACTAATGAAAAACTGTTTTTT. Translating it yields CASSRLHTTNEKLFF.

V gene TRBV4-3 combines with J gene TRBJ2-7; no reliable D call. The CDR3 runs to 15 residues. The V and J ends lost 0 bases and 2 bases respectively, with 11 bases between them. Germline values: CDR1 LGHNA, CDR2 YSLEER. The CDR3 nucleotides read TGCGCCAGCAGCCAAGATACGGAAGCACCCTACGAGCAGTACTTC. It yields the protein CASSQDTEAPYEQYF.

Here the CDR3 reads CAGGTSGDGTGELFF. The CDR3 DNA follows: TGTGCCGGCGGGACTAGCGGAGATGGGACCGGGGAGCTGTTTTTT. The chain recombines TRBV6-5 with TRBJ2-2; 11 nucleotides match TRBD2. The CDR3 has 15 residues. The germline V gene encodes CDR1 MNHEY and CDR2 SVGAGI. V lost 11 bases, J lost 5 bases, and 10 bases stayed unmatched.

The table lists this clone with a few counts. This rearrangement joins TRBV7-9 to TRBJ1-2; D unclear. The CDR3 covers 15 residues. V was shortened by 6 bases and J by 3 bases, with 17 bases between the two germline ends. Germline loops: CDR1 SEHNR, CDR2 FQNEAQ (reference sequence). As DNA, the CDR3 is TGTGCCAGCAGTCACCGGGCGAGAACACACTATGGCTACACCTTC. Protein product: CASSHRARTHYGYTF.